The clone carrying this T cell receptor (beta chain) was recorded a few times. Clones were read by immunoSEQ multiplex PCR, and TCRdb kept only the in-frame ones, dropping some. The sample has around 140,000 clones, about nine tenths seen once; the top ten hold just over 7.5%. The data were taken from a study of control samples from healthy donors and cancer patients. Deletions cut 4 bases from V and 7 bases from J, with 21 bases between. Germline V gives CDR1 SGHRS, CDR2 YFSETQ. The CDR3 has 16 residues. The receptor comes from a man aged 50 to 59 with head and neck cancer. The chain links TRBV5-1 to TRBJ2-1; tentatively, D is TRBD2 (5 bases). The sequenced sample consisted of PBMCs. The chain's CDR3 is CASSPTYRAVRNEQFF. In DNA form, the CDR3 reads TGCGCCAGCAGCCCCACCTACCGAGCGGTAAGGAATGAGCAGTTCTTC. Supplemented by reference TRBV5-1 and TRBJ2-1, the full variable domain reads KAGVTQTPRYLIKTRGQQVTLSCSPISGHRSVSWYQQTPGQGLQFLFEYFSETQRNKGNFPGRFSGRQFSNSRSEMNVSTLELGDSALYLCASSPTYRAVRNEQFFGPGTRLTVL.